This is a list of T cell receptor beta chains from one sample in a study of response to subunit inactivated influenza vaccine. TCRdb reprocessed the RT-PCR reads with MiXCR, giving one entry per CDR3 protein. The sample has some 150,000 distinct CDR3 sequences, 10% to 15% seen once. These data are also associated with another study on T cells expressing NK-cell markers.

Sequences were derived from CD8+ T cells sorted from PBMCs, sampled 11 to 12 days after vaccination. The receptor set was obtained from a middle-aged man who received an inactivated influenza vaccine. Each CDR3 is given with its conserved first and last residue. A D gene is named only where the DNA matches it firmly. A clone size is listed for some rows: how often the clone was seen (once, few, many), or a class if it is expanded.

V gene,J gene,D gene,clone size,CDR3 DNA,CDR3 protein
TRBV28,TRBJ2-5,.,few,TGTGCCAGCAGTTTGGCAGAGTACCAAGAGACCCAGTACTTC,CASSLAEYQETQYF
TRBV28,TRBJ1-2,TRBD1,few,TGTGCCAGCAGTCCCGGACAGGTCGAAGTCTATGGCTACACCTTC,CASSPGQVEVYGYTF
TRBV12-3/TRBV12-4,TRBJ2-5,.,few,TGTGCCAGCGGGGCATCCCCACAGGAGACCCAGTACTTC,CASGASPQETQYF
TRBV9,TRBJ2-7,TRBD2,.,TGTGCCAGCAGCGTAGGTGCTAGCGGCCGCCGCGAGCAGTACTTC,CASSVGASGRREQYF
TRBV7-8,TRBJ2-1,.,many,TGTGCCAGCAGCACCGGAGGGTATGAGCAGTTCTTC,CASSTGGYEQFF
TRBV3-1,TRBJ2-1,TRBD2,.,TGTGCCAGCAGCCAGACAACGGGACTAGCCAATGAGCAGTTCTTC,CASSQTTGLANEQFF
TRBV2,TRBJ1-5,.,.,TGTGCCAGCAGTGAATTAGTCGGAGCGGACCATCAGCCCCAGCATTTT,CASSELVGADHQPQHF
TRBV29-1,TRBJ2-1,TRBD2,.,TGCAGCGTTACCCGTAGCGGGAGTTACAATGAGCAGTTCTTC,CSVTRSGSYNEQFF
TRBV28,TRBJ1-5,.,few,TGTGCCAGCAGTTTAAATCAGCCCCAGCATTTT,CASSLNQPQHF
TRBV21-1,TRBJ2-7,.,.,TGTGCCAGCAGCCCTCGGGACAAAGGCGACGAGCAGTACTTC,CASSPRDKGDEQYF
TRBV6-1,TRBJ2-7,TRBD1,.,TGTGCCAGCAGTAAAAGGACAGGTTGGGACGAGCAGTACTTC,CASSKRTGWDEQYF
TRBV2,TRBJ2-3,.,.,TGTGCCAGCCTAGAAACAGATACGCAGTATTTT,CASLETDTQYF
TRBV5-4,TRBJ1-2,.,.,TGTGCCAGCAGCTTCTCCGCTTCAATACCGGATGGCTACACCTTC,CASSFSASIPDGYTF
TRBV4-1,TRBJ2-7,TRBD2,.,TGCGCCAGCAGCCGCGGGACTAGCGGCGAGCAGTACTTC,CASSRGTSGEQYF
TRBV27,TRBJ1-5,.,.,TGTGCCAGCAGTTCGACAGCCCCAGAAGGTCAGCCCCAGCATTTT,CASSSTAPEGQPQHF
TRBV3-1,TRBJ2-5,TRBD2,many,TGTGCCAGCAGCCCTCCTGGGAGTTCGAGCGGGGGGGTGGAGACCCAGTACTTC,CASSPPGSSSGGVETQYF
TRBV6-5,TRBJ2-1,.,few,TGTGCCAGCAGTTACACACCCGGCGGCTACAATGAGCAGTTCTTC,CASSYTPGGYNEQFF
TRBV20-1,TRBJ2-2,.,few,TGCAGTGCTAGCACCCTTCACAGGACCACACACACCGGGGAGCTGTTTTTT,CSASTLHRTTHTGELFF
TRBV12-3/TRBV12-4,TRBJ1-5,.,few,TGTGCCAGCAGTGACTTACAGGGAACCCAGCCCCAGCATTTT,CASSDLQGTQPQHF
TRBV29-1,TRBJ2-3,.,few,TGCAGCGTTGCCGGGACTAGCACAGATACGCAGTATTTT,CSVAGTSTDTQYF
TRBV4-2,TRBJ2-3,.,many,TGTGCCAGCAGCCAAGAGAATAGCTCCCCCTCGGATACGCAGTATTTT,CASSQENSSPSDTQYF
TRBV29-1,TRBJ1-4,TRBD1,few,TGCAGCGCTGGCCTCGACAGGGAGATTAATGAAAAACTGTTTTTT,CSAGLDREINEKLFF
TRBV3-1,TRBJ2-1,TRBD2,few,TGTGCCAGCAGCCAAGATCTTGGACTAGCGGACAATGAGCAGTTCTTC,CASSQDLGLADNEQFF
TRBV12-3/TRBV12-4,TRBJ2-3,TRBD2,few,TGTGCCAGCACCCTGGGACTAAATACGCAGTATTTT,CASTLGLNTQYF
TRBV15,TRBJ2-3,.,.,TGTGCCACCAGCGCCCCAGGGCGCACAGATACGCAGTATTTT,CATSAPGRTDTQYF
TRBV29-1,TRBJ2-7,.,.,TGCAGCGTAAATACAGGGCACGAGCAGTACTTC,CSVNTGHEQYF
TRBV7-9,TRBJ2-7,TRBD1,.,TGTGCCAGCAGCCCACGGACAGGGGCGCCCTACGAGCAGTACTTC,CASSPRTGAPYEQYF
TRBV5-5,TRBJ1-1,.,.,TGTGCCAGCAGCTTGACCTCGGAAGCTTTCTTT,CASSLTSEAFF
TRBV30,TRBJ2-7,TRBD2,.,TGTGCCTGGAGTCCGGGACTAGGGCCCTACGAGCAGTACTTC,CAWSPGLGPYEQYF
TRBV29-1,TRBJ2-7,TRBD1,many,TGCAGCGTTGAGCCGGGACAGGGTTACGAGCAGTACTTC,CSVEPGQGYEQYF
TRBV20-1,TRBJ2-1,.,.,TGCAGTGCTAGCCCAGTGAGCACCTACAATGAGCAGTTCTTC,CSASPVSTYNEQFF
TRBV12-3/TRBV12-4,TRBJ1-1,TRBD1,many,TGTGCCAGCAGGGAGGGACAGGGTTATAACACTGAAGCTTTCTTT,CASREGQGYNTEAFF
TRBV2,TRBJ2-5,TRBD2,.,TGTGCCAGCAGGCAGGGACTAGCGGGGGAGACCCAGTACTTC,CASRQGLAGETQYF
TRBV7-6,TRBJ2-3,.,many,TGTGCCAGCAGCTTCGGGACCACAGATACGCAGTATTTT,CASSFGTTDTQYF
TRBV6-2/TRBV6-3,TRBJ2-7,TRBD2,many,TGTGCCACCAGGACGGCGGGAGGCCCCTACGAGCAGTACTTC,CATRTAGGPYEQYF
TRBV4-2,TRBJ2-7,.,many,TGTGCCAGCAGCCAAGTGAACGGAGTCTCCTACGAGCAGTACTTC,CASSQVNGVSYEQYF
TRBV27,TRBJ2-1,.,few,TGTGCCAGCAGTTTAGGCGGGGTCGGGTACAATGAGCAGTTCTTC,CASSLGGVGYNEQFF
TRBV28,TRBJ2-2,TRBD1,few,TGTGCCGTCTCAGGGGGCACGGGCACCGGGGAGCTGTTTTTT,CAVSGGTGTGELFF
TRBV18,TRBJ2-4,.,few,TGTGCCAGCCGATTAGGTCGCGGAGCCAAAAACATTCAGTACTTC,CASRLGRGAKNIQYF
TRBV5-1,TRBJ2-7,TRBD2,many,TGCGCCAGCAGCCCGGGACTAGCGGGACTCTACGAGCAGTACTTC,CASSPGLAGLYEQYF
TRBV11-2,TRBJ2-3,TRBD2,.,TGTGCCAGCAGCTTACGACTAGCGGGAGGATGGGGTACGCAGTATTTT,CASSLRLAGGWGTQYF
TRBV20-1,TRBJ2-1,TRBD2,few,TGCAGTGCTAGTACGGGACTAGCGGGCGAGCAGTTCTTC,CSASTGLAGEQFF
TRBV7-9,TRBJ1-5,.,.,TGTGCCAGCAGCTTAGATCAGGGGCATCAGCCCCAGCATTTT,CASSLDQGHQPQHF
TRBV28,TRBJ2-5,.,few,TGTGCCAGCAGCCGGCTCGACAGCGAAGAGACCCAGTACTTC,CASSRLDSEETQYF
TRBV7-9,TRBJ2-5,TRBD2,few,TGTGCCAGCAGCTCGGGGACTAGCAGGAGAGAGACCCAGTACTTC,CASSSGTSRRETQYF
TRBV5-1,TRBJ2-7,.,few,TGCGCCAGCAGCCACAAGGCAGTCTCCTACGAGCAGTACTTC,CASSHKAVSYEQYF
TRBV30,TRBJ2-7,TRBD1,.,TGTGCCTGGGAGGGACAGGGCTACGAGCAGTACTTC,CAWEGQGYEQYF
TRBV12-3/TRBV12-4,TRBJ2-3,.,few,TGTGCCAGCAGTTGGGCACCGGGGCACGATCGCACAGATACGCAGTATTTT,CASSWAPGHDRTDTQYF